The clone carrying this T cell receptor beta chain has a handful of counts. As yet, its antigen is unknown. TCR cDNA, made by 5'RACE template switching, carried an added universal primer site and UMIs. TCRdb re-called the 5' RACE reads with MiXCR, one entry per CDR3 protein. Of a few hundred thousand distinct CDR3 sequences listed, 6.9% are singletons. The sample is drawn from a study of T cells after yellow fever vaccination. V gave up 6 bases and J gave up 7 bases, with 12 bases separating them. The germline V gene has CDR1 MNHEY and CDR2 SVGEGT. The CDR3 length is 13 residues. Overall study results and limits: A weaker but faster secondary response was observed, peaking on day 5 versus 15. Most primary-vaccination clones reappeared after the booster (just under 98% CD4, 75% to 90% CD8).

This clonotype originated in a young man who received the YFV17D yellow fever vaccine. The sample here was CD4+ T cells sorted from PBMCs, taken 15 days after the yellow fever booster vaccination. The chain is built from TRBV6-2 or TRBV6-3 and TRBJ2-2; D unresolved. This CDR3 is CASRGRAYGELFF. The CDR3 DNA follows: TGTGCCAGCAGAGGACGGGCATACGGGGAGCTGTTTTTT.